This TCR beta chain was profiled in a study of identical twins. Points from the study as a whole: Zero-insertion analyses might be partly confounded by invariant T cells like MAIT and iNKT.

After template switching added a universal primer site, the resulting cDNA carried unique molecular identifiers. TCRdb redid the calling of the 5' RACE reads with MiXCR, one entry per CDR3 protein. The data show 400,000 to 500,000 distinct CDR3 sequences, about 18% seen once. This clonotype was counted many times. Its specificity is unknown. CDR3 size: 15 residues. J gave up 8 bases and V 8 bases, and 9 bases lay outside the gene matches. Germline-derived CDR1 and CDR2 are KGHDR and SFDVKD. The sequenced material came from naive T cells sorted from blood. This rearrangement joins TRBV24-1 to TRBJ2-1; 12 positions agree with TRBD2. The source is a man aged 45-65 years in good health. The DNA of the CDR3 is TGTGCCACCACCCCGGGACTAGCGGGTTCCGATGAGCAGTTCTTC. This codes for CATTPGLAGSDEQFF.